This TCR beta chain came from a study of beta chain features in type 1 diabetes. Study details: Across the samples, roughly 98,000,000 sorted cells were examined in total. Study-wide results and caveats: Insertions were fewer and deletions more numerous at VDJ junctions in type 1 diabetes patients. A greater similarity of naive, central memory and Treg TCRB repertoires was seen among patients than among healthy donors.

This clone was detected a few times. The antigen is not known. Between the trimmed V and J ends, which lost 6 bases and 3 bases, there was a span of 14 bases. The germline V gene encodes CDR1 SGHAT and CDR2 FQNNGV. The CDR3 loop spans 15 amino acids. One heparinised draw, averaging roughly 0.12 L, was taken per donor. The authors reverse transcribed all of the isolated RNA, so sequencing captured expressed TCRB transcripts. Assay: immunoSEQ multiplex PCR; the TCRdb copy retains only in-frame clones and omits some. Of about 320,000 clones in the sample, 14% are singletons; the top ten hold roughly 6.7%.

Sequencing input: central memory CD4+ T cells from blood. The clonotype was recovered from a man aged 25-40 years in good health. This chain links TRBV11-2 with TRBJ2-2; D may be TRBD1 (6 bases). DNA for the CDR3: TGTGCCAGCAGTCCCGGGACAACCTACACCGGGGAGCTGTTTTTT. It translates to CASSPGTTYTGELFF.